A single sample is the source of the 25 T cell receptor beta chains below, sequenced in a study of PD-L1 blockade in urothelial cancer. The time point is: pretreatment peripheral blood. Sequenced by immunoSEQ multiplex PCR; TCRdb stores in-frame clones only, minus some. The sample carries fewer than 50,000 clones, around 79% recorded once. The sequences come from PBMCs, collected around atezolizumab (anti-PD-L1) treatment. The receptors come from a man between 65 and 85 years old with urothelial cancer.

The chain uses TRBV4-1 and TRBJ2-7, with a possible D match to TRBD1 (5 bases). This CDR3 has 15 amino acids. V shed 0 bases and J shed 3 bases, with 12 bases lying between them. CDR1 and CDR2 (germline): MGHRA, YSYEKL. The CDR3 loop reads CASSQDPGANYEQYF. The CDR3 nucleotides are TGCGCCAGCAGCCAAGATCCTGGGGCTAACTACGAGCAGTACTTC.

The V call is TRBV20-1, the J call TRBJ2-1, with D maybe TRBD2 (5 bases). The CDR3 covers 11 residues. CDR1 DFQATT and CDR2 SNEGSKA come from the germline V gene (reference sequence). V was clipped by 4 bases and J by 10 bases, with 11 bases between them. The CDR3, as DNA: TGCAGTGCTATCCCTGGGGAGGAGCAGTTCTTC. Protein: CSAIPGEEQFF.

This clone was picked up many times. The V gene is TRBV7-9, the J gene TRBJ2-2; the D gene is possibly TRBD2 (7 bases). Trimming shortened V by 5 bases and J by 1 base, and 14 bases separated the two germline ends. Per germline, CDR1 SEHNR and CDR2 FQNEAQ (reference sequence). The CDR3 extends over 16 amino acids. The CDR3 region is CASSRLGGRNTGELFF. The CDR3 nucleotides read TGTGCCAGCAGCCGGTTGGGGGGGCGGAACACCGGGGAGCTGTTTTTT. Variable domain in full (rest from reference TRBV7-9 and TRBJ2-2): DTGVSQNPRHKITKRGQNVTFRCDPISEHNRLYWYRQTLGQGPEFLTYFQNEAQLEKSRLLSDRFSAERPKGSFSTLEIQRTEQGDSAMYLCASSRLGGRNTGELFFGEGSRLTVL.

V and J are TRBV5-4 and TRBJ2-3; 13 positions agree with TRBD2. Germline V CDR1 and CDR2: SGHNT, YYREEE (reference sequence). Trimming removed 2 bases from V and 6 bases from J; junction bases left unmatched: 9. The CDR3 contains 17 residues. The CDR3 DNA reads TGTGCCAGCAGCTTCCCCACTAGCGGGAGGGCCGGCGATACGCAGTATTTT. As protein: CASSFPTSGRAGDTQYF.

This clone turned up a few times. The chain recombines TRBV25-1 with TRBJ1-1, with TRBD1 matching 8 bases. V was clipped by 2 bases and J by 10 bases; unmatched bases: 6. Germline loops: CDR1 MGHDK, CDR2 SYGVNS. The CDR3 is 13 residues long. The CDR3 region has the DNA TGTGCCAGCAGTGAACGGGACAGGTCGGGAGCTTTCTTT. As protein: CASSERDRSGAFF.

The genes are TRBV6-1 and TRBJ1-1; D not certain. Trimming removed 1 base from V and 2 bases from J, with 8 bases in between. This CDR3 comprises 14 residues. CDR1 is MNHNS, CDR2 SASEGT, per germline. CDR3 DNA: TGTGCCAGCAGTGAAGTTATAGATAACACTGAAGCTTTCTTT. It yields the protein CASSEVIDNTEAFF.

CDR3 bases: TGTGCCAGCAGCCGGAGGGGCCTCGGCACTGAAGCTTTCTTT. Its protein product is CASSRRGLGTEAFF. The chain is built from TRBV27 and TRBJ1-1; possible D gene TRBD1, 5 bases. CDR1 is MNHEY and CDR2 is SMNVEV in the germline V gene (reference sequence). This CDR3 is built from 14 residues. Deletions cut 6 bases from V and 4 bases from J, with 15 bases between.

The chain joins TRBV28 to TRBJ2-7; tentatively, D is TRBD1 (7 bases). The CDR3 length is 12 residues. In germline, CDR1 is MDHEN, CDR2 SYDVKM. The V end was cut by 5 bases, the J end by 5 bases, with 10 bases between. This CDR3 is CASSQGGHEQYF. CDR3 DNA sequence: TGTGCCAGCAGTCAGGGGGGCCACGAGCAGTACTTC.

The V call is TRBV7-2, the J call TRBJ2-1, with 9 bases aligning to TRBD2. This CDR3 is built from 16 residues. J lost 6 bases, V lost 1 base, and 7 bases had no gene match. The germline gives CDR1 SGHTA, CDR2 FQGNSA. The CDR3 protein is CASSLEAGGPVNEQFF. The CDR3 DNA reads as TGTGCCAGCAGCTTAGAGGCGGGAGGGCCTGTCAATGAGCAGTTCTTC. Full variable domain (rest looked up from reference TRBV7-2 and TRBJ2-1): GAGVSQSPSNKVTEKGKDVELRCDPISGHTALYWYRQSLGQGLEFLIYFQGNSAPDKSGLPSDRFSAERTGGSVSTLTIQRTQQEDSAVYLCASSLEAGGPVNEQFFGPGTRLTVL.

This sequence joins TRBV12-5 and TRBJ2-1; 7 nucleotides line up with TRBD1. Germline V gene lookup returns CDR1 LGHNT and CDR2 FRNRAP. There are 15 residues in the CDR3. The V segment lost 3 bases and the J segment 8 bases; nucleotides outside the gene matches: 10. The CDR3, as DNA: TGTGCTAGTGGTTTAGGGCAGGGGGTTATCGATGAGCAGTTCTTC. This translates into CASGLGQGVIDEQFF.

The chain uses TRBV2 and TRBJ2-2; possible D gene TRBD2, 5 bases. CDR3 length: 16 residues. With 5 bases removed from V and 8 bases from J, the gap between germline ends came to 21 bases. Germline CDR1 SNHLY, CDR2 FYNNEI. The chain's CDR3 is CASSYTGKKVTGELFF. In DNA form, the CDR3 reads TGTGCCAGCAGTTACACCGGGAAAAAAGTGACGGGGGAGCTGTTTTTT.

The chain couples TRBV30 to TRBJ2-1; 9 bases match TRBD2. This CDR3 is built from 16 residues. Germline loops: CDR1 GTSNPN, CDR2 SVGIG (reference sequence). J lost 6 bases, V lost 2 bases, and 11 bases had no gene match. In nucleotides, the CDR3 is TGTGCCTGGAGTTTATTTGCGGGAGGGCCGGTCAATGAGCAGTTCTTC. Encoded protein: CAWSLFAGGPVNEQFF.

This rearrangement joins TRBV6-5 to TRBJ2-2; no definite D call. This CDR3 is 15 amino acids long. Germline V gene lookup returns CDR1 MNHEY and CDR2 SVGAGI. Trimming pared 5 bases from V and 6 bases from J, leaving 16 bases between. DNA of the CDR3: TGTGCCAGCAGTACCACCCCTAGGCGAGCCGGGGAGCTGTTTTTT. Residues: CASSTTPRRAGELFF.

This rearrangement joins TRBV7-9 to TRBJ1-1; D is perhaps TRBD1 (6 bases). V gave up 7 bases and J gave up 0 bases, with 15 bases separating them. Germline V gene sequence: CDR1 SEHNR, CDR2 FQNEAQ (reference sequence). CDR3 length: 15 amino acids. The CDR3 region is CASTHAGGLNTEAFF. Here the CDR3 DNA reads TGTGCCAGCACTCATGCCGGGGGGCTGAACACTGAAGCTTTCTTT.

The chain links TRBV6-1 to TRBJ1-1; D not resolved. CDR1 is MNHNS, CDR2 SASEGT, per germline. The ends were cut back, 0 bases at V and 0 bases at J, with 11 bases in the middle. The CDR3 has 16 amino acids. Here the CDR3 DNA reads TGTGCCAGCAGTGAAGCCAGAACAGAGATGAACACTGAAGCTTTCTTT. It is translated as CASSEARTEMNTEAFF.

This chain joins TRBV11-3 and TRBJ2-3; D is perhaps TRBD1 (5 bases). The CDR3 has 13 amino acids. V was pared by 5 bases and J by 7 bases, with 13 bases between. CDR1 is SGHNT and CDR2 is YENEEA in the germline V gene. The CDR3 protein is CASSKPPGYTQYF. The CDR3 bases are TGTGCCAGCAGCAAGCCCCCAGGGTATACGCAGTATTTT.

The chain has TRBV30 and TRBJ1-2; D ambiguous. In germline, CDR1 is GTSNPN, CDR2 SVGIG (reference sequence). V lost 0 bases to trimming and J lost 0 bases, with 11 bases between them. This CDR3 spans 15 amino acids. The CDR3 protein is CAWSVRRATNYGYTF. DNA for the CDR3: TGTGCCTGGAGTGTAAGGAGGGCTACTAACTATGGCTACACCTTC.

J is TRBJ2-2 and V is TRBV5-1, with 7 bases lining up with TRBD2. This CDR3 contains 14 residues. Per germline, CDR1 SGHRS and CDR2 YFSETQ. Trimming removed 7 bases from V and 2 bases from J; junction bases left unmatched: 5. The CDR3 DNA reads TGCGCCAGCGGGCGGGAGCTCAACACCGGGGAGCTGTTTTTT. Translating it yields CASGRELNTGELFF.

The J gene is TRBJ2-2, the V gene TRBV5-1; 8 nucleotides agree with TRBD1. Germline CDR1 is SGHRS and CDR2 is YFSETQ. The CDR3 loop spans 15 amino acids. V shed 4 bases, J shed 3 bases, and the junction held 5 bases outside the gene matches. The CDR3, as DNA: TGCGCCAGCAGCCTTCAGGGGGCCGACACCGGGGAGCTGTTTTTT. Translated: CASSLQGADTGELFF.

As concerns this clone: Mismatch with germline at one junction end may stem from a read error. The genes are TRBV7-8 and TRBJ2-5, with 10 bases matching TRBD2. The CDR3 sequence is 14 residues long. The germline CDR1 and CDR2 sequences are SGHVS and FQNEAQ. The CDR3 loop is CASSLAGAQETQYF. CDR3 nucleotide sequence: TGTGCCAGCAGCCTAGCGGGGGCCCAAGAGACCCAGTACTTC.

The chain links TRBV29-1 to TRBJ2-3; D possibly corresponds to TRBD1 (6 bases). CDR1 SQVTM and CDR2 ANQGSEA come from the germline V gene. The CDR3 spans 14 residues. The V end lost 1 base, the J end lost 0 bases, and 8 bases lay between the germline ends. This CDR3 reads CSVEGDTSTDTQYF. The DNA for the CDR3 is TGCAGCGTTGAAGGGGACACCAGCACAGATACGCAGTATTTT.

The chain's CDR3 is CASTGDMNTEAFF. CDR3 DNA sequence: TGTGCCAGCACCGGGGACATGAACACTGAAGCTTTCTTT. V and J are TRBV28 and TRBJ1-1; possibly TRBD1 for D (6 bases). V was clipped by 7 bases and J by 0 bases, with 9 bases between them. The CDR3 has 13 residues. Per the germline V gene, CDR1 is MDHEN and CDR2 is SYDVKM.

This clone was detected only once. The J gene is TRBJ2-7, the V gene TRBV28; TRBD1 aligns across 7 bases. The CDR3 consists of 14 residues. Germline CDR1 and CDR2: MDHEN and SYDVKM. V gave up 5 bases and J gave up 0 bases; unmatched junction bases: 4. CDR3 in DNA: TGTGCCAGCAGTATACAGGGGTACTCCTACGAGCAGTACTTC. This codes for CASSIQGYSYEQYF.

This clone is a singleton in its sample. The CDR3: CASSLGAGGSYEQYF. In DNA form, the CDR3 reads TGTGCCAGCAGTTTAGGGGCAGGGGGCTCCTACGAGCAGTACTTC. This rearrangement joins TRBV28 to TRBJ2-7, with 7 bases that match TRBD1. Germline V gene lookup returns CDR1 MDHEN and CDR2 SYDVKM. This CDR3 region has 15 residues. J lost 0 bases, V lost 2 bases, and 4 bases had no gene match. Supplemented by reference TRBV28 and TRBJ2-7, the full variable domain reads DVKVTQSSRYLVKRTGEKVFLECVQDMDHENMFWYRQDPGLGLRLIYFSYDVKMKEKGDIPEGYSVSREKKERFSLILESASTNQTSMYLCASSLGAGGSYEQYFGPGTRLTVT.

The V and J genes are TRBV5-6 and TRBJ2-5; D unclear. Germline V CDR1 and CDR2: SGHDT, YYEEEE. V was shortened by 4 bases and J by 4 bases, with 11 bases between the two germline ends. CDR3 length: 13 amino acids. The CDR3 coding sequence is TGTGCCAGCAGCCTATCCCTTCCAGAGACCCAGTACTTC. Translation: CASSLSLPETQYF.